This T cell receptor (beta chain) emerged from a study of cytomegalovirus exposure and HLA in healthy donors. Study-wide context: Out of several hundred genotyped donors, around 80% belonged to the Caucasian-associated ancestry cluster.

The CDR3 totals 15 residues. Looked up from germline, CDR1 is MNHNS and CDR2 is SASEGT. Broader study findings: When presence/absence was analysed, sequencing depth was taken to be roughly uniform across donors. Among TCR sequences, most were rare, though some public TCRs appeared in many donors.

As regards this clone: Antigen unknown.

PCR involved 60 Vbeta and 13 Jbeta primers. Profiling relied on immunoSEQ multiplex PCR, and the TCRdb table lists in-frame clones only, not all of them. The data contain around 190,000 clones, 65% to 85% of them singletons. The receptor's source is a woman aged 30 to 39 in good health and CMV-seronegative. The chain is built from TRBV6-1 and TRBJ2-5, with D perhaps matching TRBD2 (7 bases). The J call is uncertain, as TRBJ2-7 better fits the DNA end. Material: PBMCs. Here the CDR3 reads CAGGVGGPSDSEQYF. In DNA, the CDR3 is TGTGCCGGAGGGGTGGGGGGGCCATCGGACTCCGAGCAGTACTTC.